The present entry profiles one T cell receptor beta chain with its context. What it recognizes is unknown. This record comes from a study of cytomegalovirus exposure and HLA in healthy donors. The study, taken as a whole, reports: Some TCR beta chains (roughly 160 of them) were listed as cytomegalovirus-associated. Indistinguishability led to the exclusion of some V segments, TRBV6-2 and TRBV6-3 included. In a later analysis, TCR beta V- and J-gene trimming was associated with a missense DCLRE1C variant.

Germline-derived CDR1 and CDR2 are MDHEN and SYDVKM. The CDR3 loop spans 14 amino acids. V gave up 3 bases and J gave up 6 bases; unmatched junction bases: 8. The PCR used 60 Vbeta and 13 Jbeta primers. Clones were sequenced by immunoSEQ multiplex PCR, and TCRdb holds only the in-frame ones, with some missing. The sample has 130,000 or so clones, 72% seen once. The receptor was isolated from a man aged 50 or older in good health and CMV-seropositive. This chain uses TRBV28 with TRBJ2-7, with TRBD1 matching over 7 bases. Sample: PBMCs. CDR3 amino acids: CASSFVAGGREQYF. The CDR3 DNA reads as TGTGCCAGCAGTTTTGTGGCAGGGGGACGCGAGCAGTACTTC.